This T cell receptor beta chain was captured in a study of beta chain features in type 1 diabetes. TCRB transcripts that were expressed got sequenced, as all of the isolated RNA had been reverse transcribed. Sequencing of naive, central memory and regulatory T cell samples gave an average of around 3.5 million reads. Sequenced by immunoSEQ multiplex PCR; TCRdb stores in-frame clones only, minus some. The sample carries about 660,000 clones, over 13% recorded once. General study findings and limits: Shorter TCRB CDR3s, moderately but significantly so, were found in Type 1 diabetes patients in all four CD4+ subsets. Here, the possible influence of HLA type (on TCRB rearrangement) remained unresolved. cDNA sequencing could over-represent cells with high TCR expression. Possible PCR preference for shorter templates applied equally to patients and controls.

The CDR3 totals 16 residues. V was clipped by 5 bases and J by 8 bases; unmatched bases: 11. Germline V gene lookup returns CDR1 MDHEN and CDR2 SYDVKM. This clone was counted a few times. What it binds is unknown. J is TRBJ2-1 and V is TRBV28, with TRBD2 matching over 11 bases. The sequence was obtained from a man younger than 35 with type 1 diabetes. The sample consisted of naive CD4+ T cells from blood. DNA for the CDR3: TGTGCCAGCAGTCTCCAGACTAGCGGGGCCATACATGAGCAGTTCTTC. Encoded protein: CASSLQTSGAIHEQFF.